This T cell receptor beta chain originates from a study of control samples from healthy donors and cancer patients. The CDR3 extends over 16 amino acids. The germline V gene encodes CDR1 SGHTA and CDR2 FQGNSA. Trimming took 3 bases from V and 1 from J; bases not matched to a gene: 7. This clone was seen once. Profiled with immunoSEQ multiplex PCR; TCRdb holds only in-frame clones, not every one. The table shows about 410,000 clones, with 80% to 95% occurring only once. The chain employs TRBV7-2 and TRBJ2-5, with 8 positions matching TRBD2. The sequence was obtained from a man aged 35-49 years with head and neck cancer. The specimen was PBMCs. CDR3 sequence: CASSFGTTSGQETQYF. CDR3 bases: TGTGCCAGCAGCTTCGGGACCACTAGCGGCCAAGAGACCCAGTACTTC.